This T cell receptor beta chain was captured by sequencing in a study of blood T cells in healthy people across ages. Study outcomes and limitations: Diversity estimated from one million T cells was considered an underestimate.

This clonotype was recorded at least ten times. Its cognate antigen is unknown. For the second PCR, which ran for roughly 7 to 11 cycles, a sample-barcoded 5' primer and a J-beta primer mix were used. Every cDNA molecule bore a tag from a template-switch adaptor containing 12 random nucleotides. Every sample gave at least 3 million paired-end reads containing CDR3. Via MiXCR, TCRdb re-called the 5' RACE reads, giving one row per CDR3 protein. The sample has some 900,000 distinct CDR3 sequences, 29% seen once. The V end was cut by 3 bases, the J end by 5 bases, with 6 bases between. The CDR3 is made up of 12 amino acids. Per the germline V gene, CDR1 is SGHTA and CDR2 is FQGNSA.

The chain joins TRBV7-2 to TRBJ2-3; D remains unclear. Sequencing was carried out using blood. The source of this sequence is a woman at least 80 years old in good health. The CDR3 DNA reads TGTGCCAGCAGCTTCTATAGAGATACGCAGTATTTT. The encoded protein is CASSFYRDTQYF.